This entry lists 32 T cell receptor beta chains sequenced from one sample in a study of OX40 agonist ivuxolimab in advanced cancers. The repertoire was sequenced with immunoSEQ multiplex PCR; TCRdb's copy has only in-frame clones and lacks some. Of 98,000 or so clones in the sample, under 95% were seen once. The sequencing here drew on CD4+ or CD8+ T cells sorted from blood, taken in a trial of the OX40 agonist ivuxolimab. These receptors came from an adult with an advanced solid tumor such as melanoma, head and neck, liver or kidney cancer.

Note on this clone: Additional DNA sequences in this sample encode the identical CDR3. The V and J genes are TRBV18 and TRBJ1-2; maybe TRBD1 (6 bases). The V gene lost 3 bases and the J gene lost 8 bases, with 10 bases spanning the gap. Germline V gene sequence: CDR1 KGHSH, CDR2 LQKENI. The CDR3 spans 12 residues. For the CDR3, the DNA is TGTGCCAGCTCACCGAACAGGGACGGCTACACCTTC. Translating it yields CASSPNRDGYTF.

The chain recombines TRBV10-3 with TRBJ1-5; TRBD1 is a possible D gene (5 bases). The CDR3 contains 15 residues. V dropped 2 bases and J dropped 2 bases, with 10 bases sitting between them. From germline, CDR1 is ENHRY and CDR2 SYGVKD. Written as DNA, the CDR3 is TGTGCCATCAGTGAGAATGGGGACGGCAATCAGCCCCAGCATTTT. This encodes CAISENGDGNQPQHF.

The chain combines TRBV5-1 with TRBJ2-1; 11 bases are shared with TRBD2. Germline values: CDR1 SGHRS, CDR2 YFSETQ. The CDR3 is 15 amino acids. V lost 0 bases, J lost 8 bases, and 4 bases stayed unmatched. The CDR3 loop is CASSLVLAGDDEQFF. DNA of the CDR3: TGCGCCAGCAGCTTGGTACTAGCGGGAGACGATGAGCAGTTCTTC.

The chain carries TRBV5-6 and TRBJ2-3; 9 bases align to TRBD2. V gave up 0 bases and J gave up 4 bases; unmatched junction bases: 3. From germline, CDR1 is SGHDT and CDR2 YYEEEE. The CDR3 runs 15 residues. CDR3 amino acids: CASSLAGGGADTQYF. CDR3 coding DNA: TGTGCCAGCAGCTTGGCGGGCGGGGGGGCAGATACGCAGTATTTT. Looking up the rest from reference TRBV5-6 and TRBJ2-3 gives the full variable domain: DAGVTQSPTHLIKTRGQQVTLRCSPKSGHDTVSWYQQALGQGPQFIFQYYEEEERQRGNFPDRFSGHQFPNYSSELNVNALLLGDSALYLCASSLAGGGADTQYFGPGTRLTVL.

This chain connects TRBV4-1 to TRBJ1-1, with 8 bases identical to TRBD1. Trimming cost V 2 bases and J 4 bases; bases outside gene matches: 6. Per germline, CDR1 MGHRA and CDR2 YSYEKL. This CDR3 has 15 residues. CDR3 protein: CASSQTDREGTEAFF. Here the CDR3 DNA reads TGCGCCAGCAGCCAAACGGACAGGGAGGGCACTGAAGCTTTCTTT.

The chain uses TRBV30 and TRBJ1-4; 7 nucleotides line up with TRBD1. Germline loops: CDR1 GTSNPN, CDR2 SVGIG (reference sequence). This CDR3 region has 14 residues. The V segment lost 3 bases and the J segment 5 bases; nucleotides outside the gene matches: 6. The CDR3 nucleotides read TGTGCCTGGAGCGGGGACAGCTTAAATGAAAAACTGTTTTTT. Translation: CAWSGDSLNEKLFF.

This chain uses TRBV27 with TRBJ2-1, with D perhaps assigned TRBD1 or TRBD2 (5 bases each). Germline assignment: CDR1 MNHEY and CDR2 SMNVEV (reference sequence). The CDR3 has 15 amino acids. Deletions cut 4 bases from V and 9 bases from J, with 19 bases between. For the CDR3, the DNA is TGTGCCAGCAGTTATCCCGGGACGGCCTTTGGTGAGCAGTTCTTC. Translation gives CASSYPGTAFGEQFF.

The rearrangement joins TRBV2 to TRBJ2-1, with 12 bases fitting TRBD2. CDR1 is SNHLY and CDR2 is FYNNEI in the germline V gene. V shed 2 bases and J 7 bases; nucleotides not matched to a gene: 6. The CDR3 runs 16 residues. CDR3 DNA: TGTGCCAGCAGTGAAAGGGAGCTAGCGGGAGGGAATGAGCAGTTCTTC. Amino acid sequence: CASSERELAGGNEQFF.

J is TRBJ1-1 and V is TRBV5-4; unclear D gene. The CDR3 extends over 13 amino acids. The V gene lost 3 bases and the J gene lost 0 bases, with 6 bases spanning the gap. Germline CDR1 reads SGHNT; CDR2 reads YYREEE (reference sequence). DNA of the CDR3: TGTGCCAGCAGCTGGTCCTTGAACACTGAAGCTTTCTTT. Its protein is CASSWSLNTEAFF.

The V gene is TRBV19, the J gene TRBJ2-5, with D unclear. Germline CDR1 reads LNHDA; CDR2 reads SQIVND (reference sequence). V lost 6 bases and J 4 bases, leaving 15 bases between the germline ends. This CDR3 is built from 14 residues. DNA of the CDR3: TGTGCCAGTAGAGACGCCCAGCCCGGAGAGACCCAGTACTTC. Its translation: CASRDAQPGETQYF.

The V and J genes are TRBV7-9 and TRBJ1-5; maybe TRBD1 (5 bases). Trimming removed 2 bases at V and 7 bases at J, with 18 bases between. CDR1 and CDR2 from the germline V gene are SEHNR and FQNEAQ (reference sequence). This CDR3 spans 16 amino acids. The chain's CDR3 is CASSLRGLEGRQPQHF. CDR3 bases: TGTGCCAGCAGCTTAAGGGGCCTCGAGGGAAGACAGCCCCAGCATTTT.

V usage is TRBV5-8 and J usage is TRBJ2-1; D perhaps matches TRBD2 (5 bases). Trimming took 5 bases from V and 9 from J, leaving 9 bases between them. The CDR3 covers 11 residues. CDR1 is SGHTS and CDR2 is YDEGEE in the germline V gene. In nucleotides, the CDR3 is TGTGCCAGCAGACGCACTAGTGAGCAGTTCTTC. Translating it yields CASRRTSEQFF.

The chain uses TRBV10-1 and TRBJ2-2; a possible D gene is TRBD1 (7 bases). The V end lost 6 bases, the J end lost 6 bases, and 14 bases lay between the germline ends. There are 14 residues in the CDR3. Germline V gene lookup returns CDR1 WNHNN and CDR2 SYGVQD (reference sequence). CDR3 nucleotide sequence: TGCGCCAGCAGACAAGACAGGGACTCCGGGGAGCTGTTTTTT. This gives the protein CASRQDRDSGELFF.

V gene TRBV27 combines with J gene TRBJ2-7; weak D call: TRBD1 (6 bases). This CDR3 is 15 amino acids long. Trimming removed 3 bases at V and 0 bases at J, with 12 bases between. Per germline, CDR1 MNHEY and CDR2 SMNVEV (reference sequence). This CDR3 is CASSFDRISSYEQYF. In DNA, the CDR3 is TGTGCCAGCAGTTTTGACAGGATAAGCTCCTACGAGCAGTACTTC.

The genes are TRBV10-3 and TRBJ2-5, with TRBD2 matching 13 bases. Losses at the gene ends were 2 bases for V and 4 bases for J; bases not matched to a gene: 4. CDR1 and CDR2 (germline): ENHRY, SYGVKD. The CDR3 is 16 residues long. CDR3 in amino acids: CAISEGGLAGRETQYF. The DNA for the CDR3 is TGTGCCATCAGTGAGGGGGGACTAGCGGGGCGAGAGACCCAGTACTTC.

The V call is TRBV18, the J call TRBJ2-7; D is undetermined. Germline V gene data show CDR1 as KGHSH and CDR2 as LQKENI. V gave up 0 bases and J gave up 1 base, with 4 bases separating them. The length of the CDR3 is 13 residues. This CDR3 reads CASSPPSSYEQYF. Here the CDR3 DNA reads TGTGCCAGCTCACCACCGTCTTCCTACGAGCAGTACTTC.

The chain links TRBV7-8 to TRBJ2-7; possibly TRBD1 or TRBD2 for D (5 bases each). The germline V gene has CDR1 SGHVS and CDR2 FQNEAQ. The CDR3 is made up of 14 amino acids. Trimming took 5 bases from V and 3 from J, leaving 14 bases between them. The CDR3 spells CASSVTGTDYEQYF. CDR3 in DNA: TGTGCCAGCAGCGTTACCGGGACGGACTACGAGCAGTACTTC.

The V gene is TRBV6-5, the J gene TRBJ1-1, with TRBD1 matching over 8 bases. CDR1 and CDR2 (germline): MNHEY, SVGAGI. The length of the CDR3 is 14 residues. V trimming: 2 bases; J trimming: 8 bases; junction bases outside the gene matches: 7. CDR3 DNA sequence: TGTGCCAGCAGTTACGGGACAGGATATGGAGAAGCTTTCTTT. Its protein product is CASSYGTGYGEAFF.

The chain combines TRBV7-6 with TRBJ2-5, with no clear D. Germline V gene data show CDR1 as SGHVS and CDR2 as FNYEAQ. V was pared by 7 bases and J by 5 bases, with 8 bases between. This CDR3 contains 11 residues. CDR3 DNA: TGTGCCAGCACCTTGGGGGAGACCCAGTACTTC. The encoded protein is CASTLGETQYF.

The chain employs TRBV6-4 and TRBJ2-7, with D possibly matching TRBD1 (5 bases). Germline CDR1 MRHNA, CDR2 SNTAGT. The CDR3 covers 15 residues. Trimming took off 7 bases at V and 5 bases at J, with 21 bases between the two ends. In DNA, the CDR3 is TGTGCCAGCACCACCTGCGGCAGGGTAGTCGACGAGCAGTACTTC. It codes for CASTTCGRVVDEQYF.

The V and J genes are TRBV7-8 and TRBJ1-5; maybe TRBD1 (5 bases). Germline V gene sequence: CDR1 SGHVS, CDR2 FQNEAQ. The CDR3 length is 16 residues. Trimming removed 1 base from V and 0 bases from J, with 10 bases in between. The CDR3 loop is CASSLVGTNSNQPQHF. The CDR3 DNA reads TGTGCCAGCAGCTTAGTAGGGACTAATAGCAATCAGCCCCAGCATTTT.

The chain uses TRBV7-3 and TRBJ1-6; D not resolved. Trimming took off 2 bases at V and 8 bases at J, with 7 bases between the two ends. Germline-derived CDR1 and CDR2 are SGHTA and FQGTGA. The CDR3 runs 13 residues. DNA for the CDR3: TGTGCCAGCAGCTTAGCGAGAGATTCACCCCTCCACTTT. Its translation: CASSLARDSPLHF.

The CDR3 nucleotides are TGTGCCAGCAGCTTAGTTGGTAGCGGGGGGGACACCCAGTACTTC. Residues: CASSLVGSGGDTQYF. The genes are TRBV11-2 and TRBJ2-5; 11 bases map to TRBD2. The V and J ends lost 1 base and 8 bases, in that order; junction bases with no gene match: 6. Germline assignment: CDR1 SGHAT and CDR2 FQNNGV. This CDR3 has 15 amino acids.

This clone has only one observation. Written as DNA, the CDR3 is TGTGCCAGCAGTTACAGGGCCACCTACAATGAGCAGTTCTTC. Translation: CASSYRATYNEQFF. V usage is TRBV2 and J usage is TRBJ2-1, with a possible D match to TRBD1 (6 bases). Trimming took 5 bases from V and 2 from J, leaving 10 bases between them. Looked up from germline, CDR1 is SNHLY and CDR2 is FYNNEI. The length of the CDR3 is 14 residues.

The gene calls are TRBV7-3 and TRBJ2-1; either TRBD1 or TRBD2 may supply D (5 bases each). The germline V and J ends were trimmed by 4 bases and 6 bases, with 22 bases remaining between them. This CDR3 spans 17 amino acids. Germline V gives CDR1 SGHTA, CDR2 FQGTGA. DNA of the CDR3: TGTGCCAGCAGCTCCTCGGGGTTTGGGGACGTAAGCAATGAGCAGTTCTTC. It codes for CASSSSGFGDVSNEQFF.

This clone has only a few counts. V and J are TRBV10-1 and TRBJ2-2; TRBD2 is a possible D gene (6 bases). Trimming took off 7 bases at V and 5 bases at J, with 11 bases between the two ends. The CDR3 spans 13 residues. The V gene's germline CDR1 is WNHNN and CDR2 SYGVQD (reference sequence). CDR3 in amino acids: CASNGGRTGELFF. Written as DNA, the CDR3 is TGCGCCAGCAATGGAGGGCGGACCGGGGAGCTGTTTTTT.

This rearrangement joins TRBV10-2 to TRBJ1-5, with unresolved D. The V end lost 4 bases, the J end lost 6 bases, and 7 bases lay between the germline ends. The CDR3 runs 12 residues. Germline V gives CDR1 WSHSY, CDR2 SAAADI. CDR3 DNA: TGCGCCAGCAGTGGTCCATTTCAGCCCCAGCATTTT. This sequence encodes CASSGPFQPQHF.

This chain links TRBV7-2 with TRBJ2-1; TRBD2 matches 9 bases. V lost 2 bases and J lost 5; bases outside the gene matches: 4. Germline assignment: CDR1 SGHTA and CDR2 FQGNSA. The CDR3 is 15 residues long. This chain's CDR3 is CASSLSLAGNNEQFF. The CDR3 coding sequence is TGTGCCAGCAGCTTATCGCTAGCGGGGAACAATGAGCAGTTCTTC.

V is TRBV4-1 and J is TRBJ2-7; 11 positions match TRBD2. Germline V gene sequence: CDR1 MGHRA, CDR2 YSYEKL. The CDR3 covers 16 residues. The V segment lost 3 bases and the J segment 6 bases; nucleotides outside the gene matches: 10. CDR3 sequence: CASSHPKGLAGGEQYF. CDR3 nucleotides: TGCGCCAGCAGCCACCCCAAAGGGCTAGCGGGGGGCGAGCAGTACTTC.

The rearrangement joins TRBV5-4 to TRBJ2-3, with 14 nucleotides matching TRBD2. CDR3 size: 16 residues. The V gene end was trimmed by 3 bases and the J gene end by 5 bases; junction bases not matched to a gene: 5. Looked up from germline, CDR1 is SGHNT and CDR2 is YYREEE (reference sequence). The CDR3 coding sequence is TGTGCCAGCAGCTGGACTAGCGGGAGGTTCAGAGATACGCAGTATTTT. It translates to CASSWTSGRFRDTQYF.

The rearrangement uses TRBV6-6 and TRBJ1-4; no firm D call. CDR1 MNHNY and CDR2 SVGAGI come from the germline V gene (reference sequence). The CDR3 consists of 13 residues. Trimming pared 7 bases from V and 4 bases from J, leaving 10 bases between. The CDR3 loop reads CASMAGDNEKLFF. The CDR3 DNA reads TGTGCCAGCATGGCCGGAGATAATGAAAAACTGTTTTTT.

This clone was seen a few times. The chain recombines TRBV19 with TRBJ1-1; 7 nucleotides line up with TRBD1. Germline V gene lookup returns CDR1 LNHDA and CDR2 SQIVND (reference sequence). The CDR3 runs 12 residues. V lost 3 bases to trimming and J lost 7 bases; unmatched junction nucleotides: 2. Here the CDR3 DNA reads TGTGCCAGTAGTATCAGGGGGGGTGAAGCTTTCTTT. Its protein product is CASSIRGGEAFF.